A single sample is the source of the 8 T cell receptor beta chains below, sequenced in a study of blood T cell repertoires in COVID-19. Clones were sequenced by immunoSEQ multiplex PCR, and TCRdb holds only the in-frame ones, with some missing. This table has hundreds of thousands of clones, approximately 92% appearing once. Sample: PBMCs or T cells enriched from blood (not recorded which). All receptors come from a man aged 25 to 45 who had recovered from COVID-19.

The V and J genes are TRBV7-9 and TRBJ2-3; D might be TRBD2 (6 bases). In germline, CDR1 is SEHNR, CDR2 FQNEAQ (reference sequence). Trimming removed 4 bases at V and 0 bases at J, with 11 bases between. The CDR3 sequence is 15 residues long. The CDR3 nucleotides read TGTGCCAGCAGCTCCCCCGGGACTAGCACAGATACGCAGTATTTT. Translated: CASSSPGTSTDTQYF.

The V gene is TRBV4-1, the J gene TRBJ2-1, with 9 bases lining up with TRBD2. The germline CDR1 and CDR2 sequences are MGHRA and YSYEKL. The length of the CDR3 is 16 residues. V lost 1 base to trimming and J lost 12 bases; unmatched junction nucleotides: 13. CDR3 sequence reads: CASSQGSQWAGGPQFF. CDR3 bases: TGCGCCAGCAGCCAAGGATCACAATGGGCGGGAGGGCCGCAGTTCTTC.

The rearrangement joins TRBV7-2 to TRBJ1-4; 9 bases are a match to TRBD1. The CDR3 loop spans 18 amino acids. With 1 base clipped from V and 4 bases from J, the junction kept 10 bases outside the gene matches. Germline CDR1 and CDR2: SGHTA and FQGNSA. The CDR3 bases are TGTGCCAGCAGCTTAGTGGGGACAGGGTGGAAGGGTAATGAAAAACTGTTTTTT. Residues: CASSLVGTGWKGNEKLFF.

This clone has a single count. This chain uses TRBV28 with TRBJ2-7, with TRBD1 identical over 10 bases. The CDR3 totals 15 residues. Germline V gene data show CDR1 as MDHEN and CDR2 as SYDVKM. The junction had 16 bases not matched to a gene; V was cut back by 5 bases and J by 12 bases. Here the CDR3 reads CASSLHSGTGAPRYF. CDR3 nucleotides: TGTGCCAGCAGTCTCCACTCCGGGACAGGGGCTCCTCGGTACTTC.

V and J are TRBV10-3 and TRBJ2-3; TRBD1 aligns across 7 bases. The junction had 7 bases not matched to a gene; V was cut back by 11 bases and J by 2 bases. Germline CDR1 is ENHRY and CDR2 is SYGVKD. The CDR3 consists of 13 residues. The DNA of the CDR3 is TGTGCCGGCAGGGACAGCCCCACAGATACGCAGTATTTT. Its translation: CAGRDSPTDTQYF.

The gene calls are TRBV3-1 (or the pseudogene TRBV3-2) and TRBJ2-1; D is perhaps TRBD1 (6 bases). Germline values: CDR1 LGHDT, CDR2 YNNKEL (reference sequence). This CDR3 contains 16 residues. V lost 0 bases, J lost 5 bases, and 14 bases lay in between. The CDR3 protein is CASSQDGTRGNNEQFF. The CDR3 DNA reads TGTGCCAGCAGCCAAGATGGGACCAGGGGCAACAATGAGCAGTTCTTC.

This chain joins TRBV7-9 and TRBJ2-1, with 8 nucleotides matching TRBD2. The CDR3 extends over 17 amino acids. V was pared by 1 base and J by 1 base, with 6 bases of the junction left unmatched. Germline V gene data show CDR1 as SEHNR and CDR2 as FQNEAQ (reference sequence). CDR3 bases: TGTGCCAGCAGCTTAGGGCTAGCGGGTGGTTCCTACAATGAGCAGTTCTTC. It codes for CASSLGLAGGSYNEQFF. The full variable domain, its missing parts supplied by reference TRBV7-9 and TRBJ2-1, is DTGVSQNPRHKITKRGQNVTFRCDPISEHNRLYWYRQTLGQGPEFLTYFQNEAQLEKSRLLSDRFSAERPKGSFSTLEIQRTEQGDSAMYLCASSLGLAGGSYNEQFFGPGTRLTVL.

J is TRBJ1-1 and V is TRBV6-5; D gene uncertain. The ends were cut back, 4 bases at V and 0 bases at J, with 12 bases in the middle. This CDR3 has 15 residues. Germline lookup yields CDR1 MNHEY and CDR2 SVGAGI. CDR3 bases: TGTGCCAGCAGTTGGGCCGTTTCCATGAACACTGAAGCTTTCTTT. Translated: CASSWAVSMNTEAFF.